These 8 T cell receptor beta chains were sequenced from one sample in a study of early T cells in non-severe SARS-CoV-2 infection. TCRdb fed the 5' RACE reads into MiXCR, producing one record per CDR3 protein. Of about 61,000 distinct CDR3 sequences in the sample, 10% to 12% are singletons; the top ten hold about 1.7%. Sequences were obtained from whole blood. The receptors were gathered from an adult who was a healthcare worker with PCR-confirmed SARS-CoV-2 infection or an uninfected control (not recorded which).

Many counts were recorded for this clonotype. This chain links TRBV5-1 with TRBJ1-1, with D possibly matching TRBD1 (5 bases). The CDR3 covers 17 residues. V lost 0 bases and J lost 2, with 17 bases in between. The germline gives CDR1 SGHRS, CDR2 YFSETQ. DNA of the CDR3: TGCGCCAGCAGCTTGGGGCCTAGGGGCCCTCCAAACACTGAAGCTTTCTTT. This codes for CASSLGPRGPPNTEAFF.

This clonotype was detected many times. This sequence joins TRBV20-1 and TRBJ1-2; possible D gene TRBD1, 5 bases. CDR3 length: 14 amino acids. Germline CDR1 is DFQATT and CDR2 is SNEGSKA (reference sequence). Trimming took 0 bases from V and 4 from J, leaving 12 bases between them. The CDR3 reads CSARDGEGPYGYTF. Here the CDR3 DNA reads TGCAGTGCTAGAGATGGAGAGGGGCCCTATGGCTACACCTTC.

This clonotype was seen at least ten times. The chain recombines TRBV23-1 with TRBJ2-2; no firm D call. TRBV23-1 is given ORF status, its function remaining uncertain. V was shortened by 11 bases and J by 6 bases, with 22 bases between the two germline ends. The CDR3 is 15 amino acids. CDR3 sequence (DNA): TGCGCCGCACCCGGAAACCTGGCTGGGGCCGGGGAGCTGTTTTTT. This translates into CAAPGNLAGAGELFF.

This clonotype was counted a few times. The rearrangement joins TRBV7-3 to TRBJ2-3, with 10 bases lining up with TRBD2. V shed 1 base, J shed 4 bases, and the junction held 5 bases outside the gene matches. This CDR3 contains 16 residues. The germline CDR1 and CDR2 sequences are SGHTA and FQGTGA. The DNA for the CDR3 is TGTGCCAGCAGCTTAAGAGGGCTAGCGGGGGCAGATACGCAGTATTTT. Its protein product is CASSLRGLAGADTQYF.

This clonotype was found a few times. In nucleotides, the CDR3 is TGTGCCAGCAGCAAGACTCAAGAGACCCAGTACTTC. Its translation is CASSKTQETQYF. V gene TRBV5-4 combines with J gene TRBJ2-5; D is unresolved. V was clipped by 4 bases and J by 2 bases, with 6 bases between them. Germline CDR1 and CDR2: SGHNT and YYREEE (reference sequence). This CDR3 has 12 amino acids.

This clonotype occurred many times. The chain combines TRBV4-2 with TRBJ2-1; a possible D gene is TRBD2 (6 bases). The CDR3 has 16 amino acids. CDR1 and CDR2 (germline): LGHNA, YNFKEQ. The V gene lost 4 bases and the J gene lost 0 bases, with 13 bases spanning the gap. CDR3 DNA: TGTGCCAGCAGCCCGCCGGGGGAAACCTCCTACAATGAGCAGTTCTTC. It encodes CASSPPGETSYNEQFF.

This clonotype showed up many times. The rearrangement uses TRBV5-6 and TRBJ2-3, with D perhaps assigned TRBD1 or TRBD2 (5 bases each). Trimming shortened V by 5 bases and J by 5 bases, and 18 bases separated the two germline ends. Germline V gene lookup returns CDR1 SGHDT and CDR2 YYEEEE. The CDR3 runs 15 residues. This CDR3 reads CASRHLGTPGDTQYF. CDR3 nucleotides: TGTGCCAGCAGGCATCTAGGGACCCCAGGAGATACGCAGTATTTT. Together with reference TRBV5-6 and TRBJ2-3, the CDR3 gives the full variable domain: DAGVTQSPTHLIKTRGQQVTLRCSPKSGHDTVSWYQQALGQGPQFIFQYYEEEERQRGNFPDRFSGHQFPNYSSELNVNALLLGDSALYLCASRHLGTPGDTQYFGPGTRLTVL.

There are many counts of this clonotype. This chain connects TRBV7-2 to TRBJ1-1; D is unresolved. Trimming shortened V by 6 bases and J by 10 bases, and 21 bases separated the two germline ends. There are 14 residues in the CDR3. Looked up from germline, CDR1 is SGHTA and CDR2 is FQGNSA. The CDR3 here is CASSPSGRGNRAFF. The DNA of the CDR3 is TGTGCCAGCAGTCCCTCGGGTCGGGGAAATAGAGCTTTCTTT.